Presented here are 18 T cell receptor beta chains from one specimen sequenced in a study of neurological immune-mediated disorders. TCRdb processed the 5' RACE reads anew with MiXCR; each CDR3 protein has one entry. This sample has approximately 30,000 distinct CDR3 sequences; under 7% occur once, and the top ten carry around 8.3%. Sequenced material: PBMCs. These receptors were collected from a woman aged 50 to 60 in good health.

This clonotype was seen at least ten times. The chain joins TRBV7-6 to TRBJ2-2, with D uncertain. The germline CDR1 and CDR2 sequences are SGHVS and FNYEAQ. The CDR3 covers 14 residues. V was pared by 2 bases and J by 1 base, with 5 bases between. Here the CDR3 reads CASSLLENTGELFF. DNA of the CDR3: TGTGCCAGCAGCTTACTAGAGAACACCGGGGAGCTGTTTTTT.

This clonotype has at least ten counts. V gene TRBV27 combines with J gene TRBJ2-2; maybe TRBD2 (6 bases). Germline V gives CDR1 MNHEY, CDR2 SMNVEV (reference sequence). V shed 2 bases and J shed 5 bases, with 9 bases lying between them. The CDR3 covers 14 residues. The CDR3, as DNA: TGTGCCAGCAGTTTAGCGGCGGGGACCGGGGAGCTGTTTTTT. It codes for CASSLAAGTGELFF.

By sample fraction, this clonotype is medium-sized. CDR3 sequence reads: CATSSFLGMNTEAFF. The CDR3 DNA follows: TGTGCCACCAGCTCCTTCCTAGGCATGAACACTGAAGCTTTCTTT. The V and J genes are TRBV15 and TRBJ1-1; unclear D gene. This CDR3 has 15 amino acids. The V gene's germline CDR1 is LNHNV and CDR2 YYDKDF (reference sequence). V was cut by 5 bases and J by 0 bases, with 13 bases left in between.

Sample share makes this clonotype medium-sized (0.01 to 0.1%). J is TRBJ1-1 and V is TRBV28; possible D gene TRBD1, 5 bases. The ends were cut back, 2 bases at V and 2 bases at J, with 12 bases in the middle. CDR1 is MDHEN, CDR2 SYDVKM, per germline. There are 15 residues in the CDR3. The CDR3, as DNA: TGTGCCAGCAGTTTAGAGCTGGGGGATAACACTGAAGCTTTCTTT. It yields the protein CASSLELGDNTEAFF.

The table lists this clonotype with a few counts. V usage is TRBV20-1 and J usage is TRBJ1-4; the D gene is possibly TRBD1 (5 bases). The V end was cut by 3 bases, the J end by 8 bases, with 22 bases between. CDR1 is DFQATT, CDR2 SNEGSKA, per germline (reference sequence). This CDR3 spans 16 amino acids. The DNA of the CDR3 is TGCAGTGCTAGTCTTAGGAGGGGTCCCGGGGAAGAAAAACTGTTTTTT. Its protein is CSASLRRGPGEEKLFF.

This clonotype appeared many times. This chain links TRBV7-9 with TRBJ2-7, with 9 bases matching TRBD2. CDR1 and CDR2 from the germline V gene are SEHNR and FQNEAQ (reference sequence). This CDR3 spans 15 amino acids. After removal of 1 base from V and 3 bases from J, the junction contained 4 bases not matched to a gene. CDR3 nucleotides: TGTGCCAGCAGCTTAGATCTAGCGGGAAACTACGAGCAGTACTTC. Amino acid sequence: CASSLDLAGNYEQYF. The full variable domain, rest sourced from reference TRBV7-9 and TRBJ2-7, is DTGVSQNPRHKITKRGQNVTFRCDPISEHNRLYWYRQTLGQGPEFLTYFQNEAQLEKSRLLSDRFSAERPKGSFSTLEIQRTEQGDSAMYLCASSLDLAGNYEQYFGPGTRLTVT.

This clonotype was counted ten times or more. The genes are TRBV7-2 and TRBJ2-1, with 9 bases fitting TRBD1. The CDR3 extends over 19 amino acids. The trim removed 5 bases at V and 7 bases at J, leaving 21 bases unmatched. Germline V gene data show CDR1 as SGHTA and CDR2 as FQGNSA. The CDR3 DNA follows: TGTGCCAGCAGCACATCCGGGACAGGGCGAATCGTTTACGGGAATGAGCAGTTCTTC. Amino acids: CASSTSGTGRIVYGNEQFF.

This rearrangement joins TRBV24-1 to TRBJ2-2; possibly TRBD2 for D (6 bases). Trimming removed 2 bases from V and 6 bases from J, with 15 bases in between. Germline V CDR1 and CDR2: KGHDR, SFDVKD. The CDR3 consists of 16 residues. DNA of the CDR3: TGTGCCACCAGTGATTGGAGACGGAGGGACGCCGGGGAGCTGTTTTTT. It specifies CATSDWRRRDAGELFF.

In this sample, this clonotype is medium-sized. The rearrangement links TRBV28 to TRBJ2-1, with D hard to call. Germline V gene sequence: CDR1 MDHEN, CDR2 SYDVKM. The CDR3 spans 17 residues. V shed 5 bases and J shed 2 bases, with 19 bases lying between them. CDR3 residues: CASSQGLGWNTYNEQFF. The CDR3 nucleotides are TGTGCCAGCAGTCAAGGTTTAGGTTGGAACACCTACAATGAGCAGTTCTTC.

This clonotype showed up many times. The chain carries TRBV20-1 and TRBJ2-1; D remains unclear. Trimming removed 5 bases at V and 0 bases at J, with 11 bases between. This CDR3 comprises 14 residues. Germline V CDR1 and CDR2: DFQATT, SNEGSKA (reference sequence). CDR3 protein: CSALKENSYNEQFF. DNA for the CDR3: TGCAGTGCTCTGAAGGAGAACTCCTACAATGAGCAGTTCTTC.

This clonotype was seen at least ten times. The chain combines TRBV12-3 or TRBV12-4 with TRBJ1-3, with 8 positions matching TRBD1. CDR3 length equals 14 residues. Unmatched junction bases numbered 2, after V lost 5 bases and J lost 2 bases. In DNA form, the CDR3 reads TGTGCCAGCAGTGGACAGGGTGCTGGAAACACCATATATTTT. Protein sequence: CASSGQGAGNTIYF.

This clonotype was picked up many times. The V and J genes are TRBV12-3 or TRBV12-4 and TRBJ1-5; no definite D call. V was cut by 8 bases and J by 3 bases, with 11 bases left in between. The CDR3 sequence is 13 residues long. The CDR3 DNA reads as TGTGCCAGCCGATTAACGGACAATCAGCCCCAGCATTTT. This sequence encodes CASRLTDNQPQHF.

The genes are TRBV19 and TRBJ2-1, with 12 nucleotides matching TRBD2. Germline trimming cut 5 bases from V and 4 bases from J; bases unmatched to any gene: 12. Germline V gives CDR1 LNHDA, CDR2 SQIVND (reference sequence). The CDR3 sequence is 18 residues long. For the CDR3, the DNA is TGTGCCAGTAGTGAGCTAGCGGGGGGGCCCCCCTCATACAATGAGCAGTTCTTC. It encodes CASSELAGGPPSYNEQFF.

At least ten counts were recorded for this clonotype. The V call is TRBV29-1, the J call TRBJ1-5; possibly TRBD1 for D (5 bases). The V gene's germline CDR1 is SQVTM and CDR2 ANQGSEA. CDR3 length: 12 residues. DNA of the CDR3: TGCAGTGAAGATGGGGGGGTTCAGCCCCAGCATTTT. As protein: CSEDGGVQPQHF.

This clonotype has at least ten counts. The chain couples TRBV5-1 to TRBJ1-6, with D unclear. CDR1 and CDR2 (germline): SGHRS, YFSETQ. V was pared by 1 base and J by 7 bases, with 15 bases between. There are 16 residues in the CDR3. The CDR3 protein is CASSLFAGQENSPLHF. CDR3 nucleotides: TGCGCCAGCAGCTTGTTCGCAGGCCAGGAAAATTCACCCCTCCACTTT.

V is TRBV7-3 and J is TRBJ2-1, with D hard to call. Germline assignment: CDR1 SGHTA and CDR2 FQGTGA. The ends were cut back, 2 bases at V and 6 bases at J, with 8 bases in the middle. CDR3 length equals 13 residues. CDR3 loop: CASSLGVSNEQFF. The DNA for the CDR3 is TGTGCCAGCAGCTTAGGTGTCAGCAATGAGCAGTTCTTC. Filled out from reference TRBV7-3 and TRBJ2-1, the complete variable domain reads GAGVSQTPSNKVTEKGKYVELRCDPISGHTALYWYRQSLGQGPEFLIYFQGTGAADDSGLPNDRFFAVRPEGSVSTLKIQRTERGDSAVYLCASSLGVSNEQFFGPGTRLTVL.

Many counts were recorded for this clonotype. This chain connects TRBV3-1 to TRBJ1-6; D is unresolved. The V and J ends lost 2 bases and 0 bases respectively, with 5 bases between them. CDR3 size: 15 residues. The germline gives CDR1 LGHDT, CDR2 YNNKEL (reference sequence). The DNA of the CDR3 is TGTGCCAGCAGCCAACAGAGCTCCTATAATTCACCCCTCCACTTT. This gives the protein CASSQQSSYNSPLHF. Filled out from reference TRBV3-1 and TRBJ1-6, the complete variable domain reads DTAVSQTPKYLVTQMGNDKSIKCEQNLGHDTMYWYKQDSKKFLKIMFSYNNKELIINETVPNRFSPKSPDKAHLNLHINSLELGDSAVYFCASSQQSSYNSPLHFGNGTRLTVT.

At least ten counts were recorded for this clonotype. The chain recombines TRBV24-1 with TRBJ2-2; tentative D call: TRBD1 (5 bases). Germline V lookup: CDR1 KGHDR, CDR2 SFDVKD. Trimming left V 9 bases short and J 8 bases short, with 12 bases between. There are 12 residues in the CDR3. The CDR3 loop is CATLAWTGELFF. In nucleotides, the CDR3 is TGTGCCACCTTGGCCTGGACAGGGGAGCTGTTTTTT.